The rows below give T cell receptor beta chains drawn from one sample of a study of blood T cells in healthy people across ages. TCRdb processed the 5' RACE reads anew with MiXCR; each CDR3 protein has one entry. The table lists approximately 940,000 distinct CDR3 sequences, 48% of them singletons. The sequenced material came from blood. The receptors were sampled from a man aged 30-40 years in good health. The CDR3 runs from the conserved cysteine through the conserved F or W. A D gene is named only where the DNA matches it firmly. Size is stated for part of the rows, as once, few or many counts, or as a class when the clone is expanded.

CASSPRGLRTQYF,TGTGCCAGCAGCCCGAGGGGACTAAGGACGCAGTATTTT,-,TRBD2,TRBV7-2,TRBJ2-3
CASSYAGISNQPQHF,TGTGCCAGCAGTTACGCCGGGATTAGCAATCAGCCCCAGCATTTT,-,-,TRBV6-2/TRBV6-3,TRBJ1-5
CASSAATNEKLFF,TGTGCCAGCAGCGCTGCAACTAATGAAAAACTGTTTTTT,few,-,TRBV9,TRBJ1-4
CASSLSGRSYTF,TGTGCCAGCAGTTTATCAGGGAGAAGCTACACCTTC,-,-,TRBV6-5,TRBJ1-2
CSVVQKMNTEAFF,TGCAGCGTTGTACAGAAGATGAACACTGAAGCTTTCTTT,-,-,TRBV29-1,TRBJ1-1
CASSQHPVPHIQYF,TGTGCCAGCAGTCAGCACCCAGTTCCCCACATTCAGTACTTC,-,-,TRBV12-3/TRBV12-4,TRBJ2-4
CASSRTSGGVSTDTQYF,TGTGCCAGCAGCCGGACTAGCGGGGGGGTTAGCACAGATACGCAGTATTTT,-,TRBD2,TRBV7-8,TRBJ2-3
CASSWYRTDTQYF,TGCGCCAGCAGCTGGTACCGCACAGATACGCAGTATTTT,-,-,TRBV5-1,TRBJ2-3
CASSLTGTVYEQYF,TGTGCCAGCAGCTTGACAGGGACAGTCTACGAGCAGTACTTC,-,TRBD1,TRBV5-6,TRBJ2-7
CATSDSGVPEQFF,TGTGCCACCAGTGATTCAGGGGTCCCTGAGCAGTTCTTC,few,-,TRBV24-1,TRBJ2-1
CATSTASNQPQHF,TGTGCCACCAGCACGGCTAGCAATCAGCCCCAGCATTTT,few,-,TRBV24-1,TRBJ1-5
CASSQEKRTNEKLFF,TGCGCCAGCAGCCAGGAGAAAAGGACCAATGAAAAACTGTTTTTT,few,-,TRBV4-3,TRBJ1-4
CSSQRGVTDTQYF,TGCAGCTCACAGCGGGGGGTTACAGATACGCAGTATTTT,-,TRBD2,TRBV29-1,TRBJ2-3
CSVDERTPLSKTQYF,TGCAGCGTTGATGAAAGGACACCCCTAAGCAAGACCCAGTACTTC,many,-,TRBV29-1,TRBJ2-5
CASSQPSEGFNEQFF,TGCGCCAGCAGTCAACCTAGCGAGGGTTTCAATGAGCAGTTCTTC,-,-,TRBV4-3,TRBJ2-1
CAWSSGTAQPQHF,TGTGCCTGGAGTTCTGGCACCGCTCAGCCCCAGCATTTT,-,-,TRBV30,TRBJ1-5
CASSGLAPYNEQFF,TGCGCCAGCAGCGGCTTAGCCCCTTACAATGAGCAGTTCTTC,-,-,TRBV5-1,TRBJ2-1
CASSPRQYQETQYF,TGTGCCAGCAGCCCTCGACAGTACCAAGAGACCCAGTACTTC,-,-,TRBV6-4,TRBJ2-5
CSAARAQQTQYF,TGCAGTGCGGCCCGCGCCCAACAGACCCAGTACTTT,-,-,TRBV20-1,TRBJ2-7
CASSLDGVPSYNEQFF,TGCGCCAGCAGCTTGGACGGGGTTCCCTCCTACAATGAGCAGTTCTTC,-,-,TRBV5-1,TRBJ2-1
CASFGAGGYGYTF,TGTGCCAGCTTTGGAGCCGGGGGCTATGGCTACACCTTC,-,-,TRBV12-3/TRBV12-4,TRBJ1-2
CASSGAREKNTEAFF,TGTGCCAGCAGCGGGGCCAGGGAGAAGAACACTGAAGCTTTCTTT,once,-,TRBV13,TRBJ1-1
CASSTGRINSPLHF,TGTGCCAGCAGCACCGGACGGATTAATTCACCCCTCCACTTT,few,-,TRBV13,TRBJ1-6
CASRPATGGASTGELFF,TGTGCCAGCAGACCCGCGACAGGGGGCGCATCTACCGGGGAGCTGTTTTTT,-,TRBD1,TRBV12-3/TRBV12-4,TRBJ2-2
CASSLGLAGGEDTQYF,TGTGCCAGCAGTCTAGGACTAGCGGGGGGTGAAGATACGCAGTATTTT,-,TRBD2,TRBV2,TRBJ2-3
CASSLPRQGAYEQYF,TGTGCCAGCAGCTTACCTCGACAGGGGGCATACGAGCAGTACTTC,-,TRBD1,TRBV7-9,TRBJ2-7
CSVLGGDTDTQYF,TGCAGCGTTCTCGGGGGGGACACAGATACGCAGTATTTT,few,TRBD2,TRBV29-1,TRBJ2-3
CASSDIGGLDGYTF,TGTGCCAGCAGTGACATCGGGGGCCTAGATGGCTACACCTTC,-,-,TRBV6-1,TRBJ1-2
CAISDSGGYNEQFF,TGTGCCATCAGTGACAGCGGGGGGTACAATGAGCAGTTCTTC,many,TRBD2,TRBV10-3,TRBJ2-1
CASSLRRVPSYEQYF,TGTGCCAGCAGTTTAAGGCGCGTCCCCTCCTACGAGCAGTACTTC,few,-,TRBV28,TRBJ2-7
CASSQSPPGTNEKLFF,TGTGCCAGCAGCCAAAGTCCTCCAGGGACTAATGAAAAACTGTTTTTT,few,-,TRBV7-6,TRBJ1-4
CSADYPEQFF,TGCAGTGCTGACTACCCCGAGCAGTTCTTC,few,-,TRBV20-1,TRBJ2-1
CASSLKDSGEQYF,TGTGCCAGCAGCTTAAAGGACAGCGGAGAGCAGTACTTC,-,-,TRBV7-9,TRBJ2-5
CSAQIAGGPTDTQYF,TGCAGTGCTCAGATAGCGGGGGGCCCCACAGATACGCAGTATTTT,few,TRBD2,TRBV20-1,TRBJ2-3
CASSSERGGETQYF,TGTGCCAGCTCATCGGAGAGGGGAGGAGAGACCCAGTACTTC,-,-,TRBV18,TRBJ2-5
CSVQAWGDQETQYF,TGCAGCGTCCAAGCCTGGGGCGATCAAGAGACCCAGTACTTC,-,-,TRBV29-1,TRBJ2-5
CASSDGQGLTQPQHF,TGTGCCAGCAGTGACGGACAGGGTTTGACTCAGCCCCAGCATTTT,-,TRBD1,TRBV6-2/TRBV6-3,TRBJ1-5
CASSQETGVEEKLFF,TGCGCCAGCAGCCAAGAAACAGGGGTGGAGGAAAAACTGTTTTTT,-,TRBD1,TRBV4-1,TRBJ1-4
CATSREGGGASVGKNIQYF,TGTGCCACCAGCAGAGAAGGAGGGGGCGCCTCTGTGGGCAAAAACATTCAGTACTTC,few,-,TRBV15,TRBJ2-4
CASSESQDRGYGYTF,TGCGCCAGCAGTGAGTCGCAGGACAGGGGTTATGGCTACACCTTC,few,TRBD1,TRBV10-2,TRBJ1-2